This record concerns one T cell receptor beta chain sequence. V shed 4 bases and J 6 bases; nucleotides not matched to a gene: 13. From germline, CDR1 is DFQATT and CDR2 SNEGSKA (reference sequence). This CDR3 has 17 residues. TCRdb re-called the PCR reads via MiXCR. Of under 20,000 clones in the sample, 30% to 35% were seen once. This sample was taken from a study of metastatic and nonmetastatic thyroid tumors. No treatment had been given to any patient before thyroid surgery. The sequenced sample consisted of tumor tissue. The receptor's source is a female donor with papillary thyroid cancer or a benign thyroid nodule (not recorded which). Some clones in this sample may be carry-over from other donors' samples. This chain uses TRBV20-1 with TRBJ2-1; TRBD2 aligns across 12 bases. CDR3 in amino acids: CSATVLAGGRGSNEQFF. For the CDR3, the DNA is TGCAGTGCTACTGTACTAGCGGGAGGACGAGGGAGCAATGAGCAGTTCTTC.